The rows below give T cell receptor beta chains drawn from one sample of a study of T cell responses to AZD1222 COVID-19 vaccine. Clones were read by immunoSEQ multiplex PCR, and TCRdb kept only the in-frame ones, dropping some. The sample includes about 150,000 clones, nearly 90% of them seen just once. The sample here was peripheral blood, taken on day 0 of AZD1222 vaccination. These receptors originate from an adult in good health. The CDR3 runs from the conserved cysteine through the conserved F or W. Fields, in order: D gene, J gene, clone size, V gene, CDR3 protein, CDR3 DNA. D genes are given only for firm matches. Where a row states a size, it is once, few, many or the class of an expanded clone; other rows omit it.

>NA|TRBJ2-2|NA|TRBV5-1
CASNRGNSNTGELFF
TGCGCCAGCAATCGCGGGAACTCCAACACCGGGGAGCTGTTTTTT
>NA|TRBJ1-1|NA|TRBV28
CASSLRGDIRAFF
TGTGCCAGCAGTTTAAGAGGGGACATACGAGCTTTCTTT
>NA|TRBJ2-7|NA|TRBV18
CASSPNNQYEQYF
TGTGCCAGCTCCCCAAACAATCAGTACGAGCAGTACTTC
>NA|TRBJ2-1|NA|TRBV27
CASRGYSYNEQFF
TGTGCCAGCAGAGGGTATAGCTACAATGAGCAGTTCTTC
>NA|TRBJ1-2|NA|TRBV9
CASSVDQGGYTF
TGTGCCAGCAGCGTAGATCAGGGGGGCTACACCTTC
>TRBD2|TRBJ2-2|NA|TRBV7-7
CASSSAGINTGELFF
TGTGCCAGCAGCTCAGCGGGGATCAACACCGGGGAGCTGTTTTTT
>NA|TRBJ2-2|NA|TRBV5-4
CASSPTPISGELFF
TGTGCCAGCAGCCCGACCCCAATTTCCGGGGAGCTGTTTTTT
>TRBD1|TRBJ1-1|NA|TRBV7-9
CASSFLQGLEAFF
TGTGCCAGCAGCTTTTTACAGGGGCTTGAAGCTTTCTTT
>TRBD1|TRBJ2-1|NA|TRBV6-5
CASTRTGAQGQFF
TGTGCCAGCACCCGGACAGGGGCCCAGGGGCAGTTCTTC
>TRBD1|TRBJ2-7|NA|TRBV7-3
CASSLVGDRGYEQYF
TGTGCCAGCAGCTTAGTTGGAGACAGGGGCTACGAGCAGTACTTC
>NA|TRBJ2-3|few|TRBV27
CASVWSPSTDTQYF
TGTGCCAGCGTTTGGTCCCCTAGCACAGATACGCAGTATTTT
>NA|TRBJ1-4|NA|TRBV5-1
CASSLGDRNEKLFF
TGCGCCAGCAGCTTGGGTGACAGGAATGAAAAACTGTTTTTT
>TRBD2|TRBJ2-1|NA|TRBV5-6
CASSLGLAGVANEQFF
TGTGCCAGCAGCTTGGGGCTAGCGGGAGTAGCGAATGAGCAGTTCTTC
>NA|TRBJ1-3|NA|TRBV20-1
CSARVGTLVYF
TGCAGTGCTAGAGTTGGGACCCTCGTATATTTT
>NA|TRBJ1-2|NA|TRBV19
CASSIERNYGYTF
TGTGCCAGTAGTATAGAACGGAACTATGGCTACACCTTC
>NA|TRBJ2-7|NA|TRBV19
CASSTHRDEQYF
TGTGCCAGTAGTACCCACAGGGACGAGCAGTACTTC
>NA|TRBJ1-6|NA|TRBV6-1
CASSEDSGVPTSPLHF
TGTGCCAGCAGTGAAGATTCAGGGGTGCCGACCTCACCCCTCCACTTT
>NA|TRBJ2-1|NA|TRBV28
CASRGPGPEGNEQFF
TGTGCCAGCAGGGGACCGGGCCCCGAGGGGAATGAGCAGTTCTTC
>TRBD2|TRBJ2-7|NA|TRBV5-4
CASSEASGRASYEQYF
TGTGCCAGCAGCGAGGCTAGCGGGAGGGCCTCCTACGAGCAGTACTTC
>TRBD1|TRBJ1-1|NA|TRBV7-2
CASSSQGVVYTEAFF
TGTGCCAGCAGCTCGCAGGGGGTGGTTTACACTGAAGCTTTCTTT
>NA|TRBJ2-1|NA|TRBV5-5
CASTIRVANEQFF
TGTGCCAGCACGATCAGGGTGGCCAATGAGCAGTTCTTC
>TRBD1|TRBJ1-1|NA|TRBV7-8
CASSLGQGTEAFF
TGTGCCAGCAGCTTGGGACAGGGAACTGAAGCTTTCTTT
>NA|TRBJ2-7|NA|TRBV12-3/TRBV12-4
CASSFDFSYEQYF
TGTGCCAGCAGTTTTGACTTTTCCTACGAGCAGTACTTC
>NA|TRBJ2-1|NA|TRBV7-9
CASSGTQDIVQFF
TGTGCCAGCAGCGGGACCCAAGATATAGTGCAGTTCTTC
>TRBD1|TRBJ1-1|NA|TRBV5-1
CASKEQGAGTEAFF
TGCGCCAGCAAGGAGCAGGGGGCGGGCACTGAAGCTTTCTTT
>NA|TRBJ2-5|NA|TRBV7-9
CASTREWGRETQYF
TGTGCCAGCACTCGAGAATGGGGGCGGGAGACCCAGTACTTC
>NA|TRBJ2-3|NA|TRBV27
CASSAQTSTDTQYF
TGTGCCAGCAGTGCCCAGACTAGCACAGATACGCAGTATTTT
>NA|TRBJ1-5|NA|TRBV28
CASNVGGREQPQHF
TGTGCCAGCAACGTTGGGGGGCGAGAACAGCCCCAGCATTTT
>NA|TRBJ1-5|NA|TRBV19
CASSIGQGNNQPQHF
TGTGCCAGTAGTATCGGCCAGGGTAACAATCAGCCCCAGCATTTT
>NA|TRBJ1-5|NA|TRBV10-3
CAISDIGGNQPQHF
TGTGCCATCAGTGATATCGGGGGAAATCAGCCCCAGCATTTT
>TRBD2|TRBJ2-1|NA|TRBV4-1
CASSQDLAGESNEQFF
TGCGCCAGCAGCCAAGATTTGGCGGGAGAGTCCAATGAGCAGTTCTTC
>TRBD1|TRBJ1-6|NA|TRBV6-5
CASRLTGGGTPLHF
TGTGCCAGCAGGCTAACAGGGGGCGGGACACCCCTCCACTTT
>TRBD2|TRBJ2-3|NA|TRBV7-9
CASRTSGTDTQYF
TGTGCCAGCAGGACTAGCGGGACAGATACGCAGTATTTT
>NA|TRBJ1-2|NA|TRBV5-1
CASSLDPPGQSGYGYTF
TGCGCCAGCAGCTTGGACCCTCCCGGACAGAGTGGCTATGGCTACACCTTC
>NA|TRBJ2-7|once|TRBV12-3/TRBV12-4
CASSLGGPEQYF
TGTGCCAGCAGTTTAGGGGGTCCGGAGCAGTACTTC
>NA|TRBJ1-3|NA|TRBV12-3/TRBV12-4
CASRTTGGNTIYF
TGTGCCAGCAGGACCACAGGGGGAAACACCATATATTTT
>NA|TRBJ1-2|NA|TRBV6-5
CASSYATGGIGYTF
TGTGCCAGCAGTTACGCGACAGGAGGTATTGGCTACACCTTC
>NA|TRBJ1-2|NA|TRBV29-1
CSVEATALNYGYTF
TGCAGCGTTGAAGCGACAGCCTTAAACTATGGCTACACCTTC
>NA|TRBJ2-3|NA|TRBV7-2
CASSSSRITDTQYF
TGTGCCAGCAGCTCGAGCCGGATCACAGATACGCAGTATTTT
>NA|TRBJ1-3|few|TRBV18
CASSPQGSGNTIYF
TGTGCCAGCTCACCGCAGGGGAGTGGAAACACCATATATTTT
>NA|TRBJ2-1|NA|TRBV6-4
CASSSSSYNEQFF
TGTGCCAGCAGTTCTAGCTCGTACAATGAGCAGTTCTTC
>NA|TRBJ2-5|NA|TRBV2
CASTIHRGQETQYF
TGTGCCAGCACTATCCACCGGGGCCAAGAGACCCAGTACTTC
>TRBD1|TRBJ2-5|NA|TRBV10-3
CAISRQGKETQYF
TGTGCCATCAGCCGACAGGGTAAAGAGACCCAGTACTTC
>TRBD2|TRBJ2-7|few|TRBV7-2
CASSPSPGRLLRYEQYF
TGTGCCAGCAGTCCATCACCCGGGAGGCTCCTCCGTTACGAGCAGTACTTC
>NA|TRBJ2-6|NA|TRBV9
CASSHPRSGANVLTF
TGTGCCAGCAGCCATCCGCGGTCTGGGGCCAACGTCCTGACTTTC